These T cell receptor beta chains were read from a single sample in a study of HIV-infected patients and healthy controls. TCRdb called the 5' RACE reads again in MiXCR, with one record for every CDR3 protein. The sample lists some 6,600 distinct CDR3 sequences, 10% seen once, with around 20% in the top ten. Sequenced here: blood, sampled during antiretroviral therapy. The receptors derive from an adult with HIV infection. The CDR3 runs from the conserved cysteine through the conserved F or W. A D gene is named only where the DNA matches it firmly. Clone size is given for some rows only: seen once, a few or many times, or a class if the clone is expanded.

V	size	length	D	J	CDR3	DNA
TRBV12-3/TRBV12-4	medium-sized	13	.	TRBJ2-5	CASSLVVVETQYF	TGTGCCAGCAGTTTAGTTGTGGTAGAGACCCAGTACTTC
TRBV29-1	once	12	.	TRBJ1-1	CSVEGRNTEAFF	TGCAGCGTTGAGGGCAGGAACACTGAAGCTTTCTTT
TRBV4-1	medium-sized	16	.	TRBJ2-3	CASSQEKWGGTDTQYF	TGCGCCAGCAGCCAAGAGAAATGGGGGGGCACAGATACGCAGTATTTT
TRBV11-2	medium-sized	15	.	TRBJ2-7	CASSSPGLLPYEQYF	TGTGCCAGCAGCTCACCGGGACTTCTTCCCTACGAGCAGTACTTC
TRBV2	medium-sized	14	.	TRBJ2-7	CASRLASSAYEQYF	TGTGCCAGCAGGTTGGCGAGTTCGGCCTACGAGCAGTACTTC
TRBV5-4	.	16	TRBD2	TRBJ2-5	CASRSRGGGASETQYF	TGTGCCAGCAGGTCTCGTGGCGGGGGGGCCTCAGAGACCCAGTACTTC
TRBV7-2	medium-sized	14	.	TRBJ1-3	CASSLVRAGNTIYF	TGTGCCAGCAGCTTAGTCAGGGCTGGAAACACCATATATTTT
TRBV5-1	medium-sized	14	.	TRBJ2-5	CASSLGQPQETQYF	TGCGCCAGCAGCTTGGGACAGCCTCAAGAGACCCAGTACTTC
TRBV12-3/TRBV12-4	medium-sized	16	.	TRBJ1-5	CASSREGVYSNQPQHF	TGTGCCAGCAGCAGGGAGGGGGTTTATAGCAATCAGCCCCAGCATTTT
TRBV28	medium-sized	13	.	TRBJ1-4	CATSLGDNEKLFF	TGTGCCACCTCCCTAGGGGATAATGAAAAACTGTTTTTT
TRBV9	many	14	.	TRBJ1-1	CASSVVYPNTEAFF	TGTGCCAGCAGCGTAGTATACCCGAACACTGAAGCTTTCTTT
TRBV18	.	18	.	TRBJ1-5	CASSPGNRDTYSNQPQHF	TGTGCCAGCTCACCAGGGAACCGGGACACTTATAGCAATCAGCCCCAGCATTTT
TRBV7-9	many	12	.	TRBJ1-1	CASSPPKSEAFF	TGTGCCAGCAGTCCCCCCAAGTCTGAAGCTTTCTTT
TRBV18	medium-sized	15	TRBD1	TRBJ1-5	CASSPRGQGDQPQHF	TGTGCCAGCTCACCACGTGGACAGGGGGACCAGCCCCAGCATTTT
TRBV7-2	many	16	TRBD1	TRBJ2-3	CASSPRWTGPTDTQYF	TGTGCCAGCAGCCCGAGGTGGACAGGGCCGACAGATACGCAGTATTTT
TRBV6-2/TRBV6-3	many	16	.	TRBJ1-1	CASSYAGVGKGTEAFF	TGTGCCAGCAGCTACGCCGGCGTGGGGAAGGGCACTGAAGCTTTCTTT
TRBV3-1	.	17	TRBD2	TRBJ2-3	CASSQSRQRGGTDTQYF	TGTGCCAGCAGCCAAAGCAGGCAGCGGGGGGGCACAGATACGCAGTATTTT
TRBV20-1	medium-sized	11	.	TRBJ1-2	CSARTLYGYTF	TGCAGTGCCAGGACACTTTATGGCTACACCTTC
TRBV6-2/TRBV6-3	many	16	TRBD1	TRBJ2-2	CASSAVTGAGTGELFF	TGTGCCAGCAGCGCCGTCACAGGGGCGGGCACCGGGGAGCTGTTTTTT